The next 26 T cell receptor beta chains were all read from a single sample in a study of T cell changes during pregnancy in multiple sclerosis. This table comes from immunoSEQ multiplex PCR, and its TCRdb copy is limited to in-frame clones, with some not included. The sample contains just over 65,000 clones, roughly 89% of which appear only once. Material: peripheral blood, obtained in the second trimester of pregnancy. The receptors here all came from a female donor with multiple sclerosis, enrolled in a pregnancy study.

This chain joins TRBV6-1 and TRBJ1-2, with TRBD1 as a possible D gene (5 bases). V lost 0 bases to trimming and J lost 8 bases, with 10 bases between them. This CDR3 has 13 residues. Germline V gene data show CDR1 as MNHNS and CDR2 as SASEGT. The DNA of the CDR3 is TGTGCCAGCAGTGAAGCGGGGGGTGGAGGCTACACCTTC. It encodes CASSEAGGGGYTF.

This chain joins TRBV18 and TRBJ2-7; possible D gene TRBD2, 5 bases. Between the trimmed V and J ends, which lost 4 bases and 4 bases, there was a span of 8 bases. The CDR3 is 12 residues long. CDR1 is KGHSH, CDR2 LQKENI, per germline. CDR3 coding DNA: TGTGCCAGCTCACTCGGGATGTACGAGCAGTACTTC. It specifies CASSLGMYEQYF.

In DNA, the CDR3 is TGTGCCAGCAGCCCATGGGTCGGGAATCCGGGCTACACCTTC. It translates to CASSPWVGNPGYTF. This chain connects TRBV27 to TRBJ1-2; D unresolved. The germline CDR1 and CDR2 sequences are MNHEY and SMNVEV (reference sequence). The ends were cut back, 6 bases at V and 8 bases at J, with 19 bases in the middle. The CDR3 is 14 residues long.

This clone appeared a single time. V gene TRBV11-3 combines with J gene TRBJ2-3; 7 bases are a match to TRBD2. The CDR3 is 15 residues long. V shed 5 bases, J shed 0 bases, and the junction held 5 bases outside the gene matches. From germline, CDR1 is SGHNT and CDR2 YENEEA. The CDR3 is CASSPSGGSTDTQYF. Written as DNA, the CDR3 is TGTGCCAGCAGCCCTAGCGGCGGGAGCACAGATACGCAGTATTTT.

The chain recombines TRBV19 with TRBJ1-4; no firm D call. CDR1 is LNHDA, CDR2 SQIVND, per germline (reference sequence). V was cut by 3 bases and J by 7 bases, with 6 bases left in between. The CDR3 consists of 12 residues. CDR3 nucleotide sequence: TGTGCCAGTAGTATCCCCTTTGAAAAACTGTTTTTT. Protein: CASSIPFEKLFF. Using reference TRBV19 and TRBJ1-4 for the parts outside the CDR3, the full variable domain is DGGITQSPKYLFRKEGQNVTLSCEQNLNHDAMYWYRQDPGQGLRLIYYSQIVNDFQKGDIAEGYSVSREKKESFPLTVTSAQKNPTAFYLCASSIPFEKLFFGSGTQLSVL.

The J gene is TRBJ2-2, the V gene TRBV21-1; TRBD1, the table's D call, lacks a check against the DNA. TRBV21-1 constitutes a pseudogene. The CDR3 is 17 amino acids. CDR3 loop: CASSKSAKQGGSGELFF. In DNA, the CDR3 is TGTGCCAGCAGCAAATCGGCGAAACAGGGTGGTTCCGGGGAGCTGTTTTTT.

J is TRBJ2-7 and V is TRBV5-5; D uncertain. The CDR3 spans 13 residues. Trimming stripped 0 bases from V and 2 bases from J, with 6 bases between. CDR1 is SGHKS and CDR2 is YYEKEE in the germline V gene (reference sequence). CDR3 sequence reads: CASSLGSAYEQYF. The CDR3, as DNA: TGTGCCAGCAGCTTGGGGAGTGCCTACGAGCAGTACTTC.

The CDR3 nucleotides are TGTGCCAGCAGCTCCCTAGCGGCCTCCTACAATGAGCAGTTCTTC. It encodes CASSSLAASYNEQFF. This chain links TRBV7-2 with TRBJ2-1, with 7 positions matching TRBD2. With 4 bases clipped from V and 0 bases from J, the junction kept 3 bases outside the gene matches. Germline-derived CDR1 and CDR2 are SGHTA and FQGNSA. This CDR3 spans 15 amino acids.

The chain uses TRBV30 and TRBJ1-3; no clear D. The germline V gene has CDR1 GTSNPN and CDR2 SVGIG (reference sequence). CDR3 length equals 12 residues. CDR3 nucleotide sequence: TGTGCAGCCGTACTCTCTGGAAACACCATATATTTT. It encodes CAAVLSGNTIYF. The variable domain in full, completed from reference TRBV30 and TRBJ1-3, reads SQTIHQWPATLVQPVGSPLSLECTVEGTSNPNLYWYRQAAGRGLQLLFYSVGIGQISSEVPQNLSASRPQDRQFILSSKKLLLSDSGFYLCAAVLSGNTIYFGEGSWLTVV.

This sequence joins TRBV30 and TRBJ1-3; D possibly corresponds to TRBD1 (6 bases). CDR1 is GTSNPN, CDR2 SVGIG, per germline (reference sequence). This CDR3 region has 16 residues. Trimming cost V 4 bases and J 0 bases, with 16 bases left between them. CDR3 nucleotides: TGTGCCTGGAAGAGGGGGAAACTCAACTCTGGAAACACCATATATTTT. Its translation: CAWKRGKLNSGNTIYF.

This clone is a singleton in its sample. As DNA, the CDR3 is TGTGCCAGCAGCCACGAGGGGGCACGGAATGAGCAGTTCTTC. Protein: CASSHEGARNEQFF. The V call is TRBV7-8, the J call TRBJ2-1; 7 bases line up with TRBD1. The CDR3 contains 14 residues. After removal of 5 bases from V and 7 bases from J, the junction contained 8 bases not matched to a gene. Germline values: CDR1 SGHVS, CDR2 FQNEAQ.

The chain recombines TRBV6-4 with TRBJ1-2, with D hard to call. CDR1 and CDR2 (germline): MRHNA, SNTAGT. CDR3 length: 14 amino acids. V was clipped by 5 bases and J by 2 bases, with 12 bases between them. CDR3 in amino acids: CASSSSVGNYGYTF. DNA of the CDR3: TGTGCCAGCAGTTCCTCCGTGGGCAACTATGGCTACACCTTC.

V gene TRBV11-3 combines with J gene TRBJ2-7; the match to TRBD1 covers 8 bases. CDR1 SGHNT and CDR2 YENEEA come from the germline V gene. Trimming at V came to 6 bases and at J to 5 bases, leaving 12 bases not matched to a gene. CDR3 size: 15 residues. CDR3 DNA sequence: TGTGCCAGCAGTGAGACCGGGACAGGATACCACGAGCAGTACTTC. It codes for CASSETGTGYHEQYF.

This sequence joins TRBV30 and TRBJ1-1; D unclear. V was shortened by 8 bases and J by 10 bases, with 26 bases between the two germline ends. This CDR3 is 14 amino acids long. CDR1 is GTSNPN, CDR2 SVGIG, per germline (reference sequence). The CDR3 DNA reads as TGTGCCGGATGGAGCACGGATCGTACCGGCGGAGCTTTCTTT. Encoded protein: CAGWSTDRTGGAFF.

The genes are TRBV14 and TRBJ1-6, with D perhaps TRBD1 (6 bases). The CDR3 totals 16 residues. The germline gives CDR1 SGHDN, CDR2 FVKESK. V lost 0 bases and J 6 bases, leaving 12 bases between the germline ends. The CDR3 region has the DNA TGTGCCAGCAGCCAAGATATCGGACAGATTAATTCACCCCTCCACTTT. Translated: CASSQDIGQINSPLHF.

V is TRBV18 and J is TRBJ1-4; no clear D. This CDR3 spans 15 amino acids. Looked up from germline, CDR1 is KGHSH and CDR2 is LQKENI. V dropped 3 bases and J dropped 8 bases, with 16 bases sitting between them. CDR3 sequence (DNA): TGTGCCAGCTCACCTCTCCGGGAAACGGGGGAAAAACTGTTTTTT. This encodes CASSPLRETGEKLFF.

The gene calls are TRBV7-9 and TRBJ1-6; a weak D match, TRBD1 (6 bases). This CDR3 is 14 amino acids long. Germline V lookup: CDR1 SEHNR, CDR2 FQNEAQ (reference sequence). V gave up 5 bases and J gave up 9 bases, with 14 bases separating them. CDR3 sequence (DNA): TGTGCCAGCAGCAAAACCCGGGGGGCTTCACCCCTCCACTTT. It codes for CASSKTRGASPLHF. The entire variable domain, with the rest obtained from reference TRBV7-9 and TRBJ1-6, is as follows: DTGVSQNPRHKITKRGQNVTFRCDPISEHNRLYWYRQTLGQGPEFLTYFQNEAQLEKSRLLSDRFSAERPKGSFSTLEIQRTEQGDSAMYLCASSKTRGASPLHFGNGTRLTVT.

This chain links TRBV2 with TRBJ1-1, with 9 bases lining up with TRBD1. The V gene's germline CDR1 is SNHLY and CDR2 FYNNEI. The CDR3 runs 13 residues. The V gene end was trimmed by 7 bases and the J gene end by 4 bases; junction bases not matched to a gene: 4. The CDR3 bases are TGTGCCAGCAACGGACAGGGGAGCACTGAAGCTTTCTTT. Translated: CASNGQGSTEAFF.

The chain has TRBV19 and TRBJ2-3, with TRBD2 matching 7 bases. Germline assignment: CDR1 LNHDA and CDR2 SQIVND (reference sequence). V was pared by 1 base and J by 3 bases, with 1 base of the junction left unmatched. This CDR3 is 14 amino acids long. The CDR3 sequence is CASSIASGTDTQYF. CDR3 nucleotide sequence: TGTGCCAGTAGTATAGCTAGCGGAACAGATACGCAGTATTTT.

CDR3 protein: CASSLDGGSTEAFF. The CDR3 DNA reads TGCGCCAGCAGCTTGGATGGCGGTTCCACTGAAGCTTTCTTT. The chain joins TRBV5-1 to TRBJ1-1; D unclear. Germline V gene data show CDR1 as SGHRS and CDR2 as YFSETQ. The CDR3 runs to 14 residues. V shed 0 bases and J shed 4 bases, with 10 bases lying between them.

The chain has TRBV29-1 and TRBJ1-5; maybe TRBD1 (5 bases). The CDR3 is 16 residues long. Germline V gene sequence: CDR1 SQVTM, CDR2 ANQGSEA. V lost 4 bases to trimming and J lost 1 base, with 17 bases between them. CDR3 sequence: CSVVPGGSGSNQPQHF. Here the CDR3 DNA reads TGCAGCGTTGTACCCGGGGGTAGTGGAAGCAATCAGCCCCAGCATTTT.

A single count supports this clone. V is TRBV19 and J is TRBJ2-7; 10 nucleotides align to TRBD1. The V gene's germline CDR1 is LNHDA and CDR2 SQIVND (reference sequence). The CDR3 contains 13 residues. V trimming: 7 bases; J trimming: 7 bases; junction bases outside the gene matches: 7. CDR3 region: CASTGTGVGEQYF. CDR3 coding DNA: TGTGCCAGTACGGGGACAGGGGTTGGGGAGCAGTACTTC.

J is TRBJ1-1 and V is TRBV25-1; possibly TRBD1 for D (5 bases). V shed 1 base and J shed 0 bases, with 12 bases lying between them. Germline V gene sequence: CDR1 MGHDK, CDR2 SYGVNS. The CDR3 totals 16 residues. The CDR3: CASSESDKPMNTEAFF. The CDR3 coding sequence is TGTGCCAGCAGTGAATCGGACAAGCCCATGAACACTGAAGCTTTCTTT.

The J gene is TRBJ1-5, the V gene TRBV19, with unresolved D. V was trimmed by 5 bases and J by 6 bases, leaving 5 bases between them. The CDR3 is made up of 11 amino acids. The germline V gene encodes CDR1 LNHDA and CDR2 SQIVND (reference sequence). The CDR3 here is CASSGGQPQHF. CDR3 sequence (DNA): TGTGCCAGTAGTGGAGGTCAGCCCCAGCATTTT.

The sample holds one count of this clone. V and J are TRBV13 and TRBJ2-1; D is unclear. Trimming removed 0 bases from V and 4 bases from J, with 4 bases in between. Germline CDR1 reads PRHDT; CDR2 reads FYEKMQ (reference sequence). This CDR3 contains 13 residues. CDR3: CASSLGQYNEQFF. CDR3 coding DNA: TGTGCCAGCAGCTTAGGACAGTACAATGAGCAGTTCTTC.

This chain links TRBV29-1 with TRBJ1-1; a weak D match, TRBD1 (6 bases). The CDR3 contains 14 residues. Germline V gene data show CDR1 as SQVTM and CDR2 as ANQGSEA. V lost 6 bases, J lost 3 bases, and 17 bases lay in between. CDR3 sequence reads: CSVPRQARDTEAFF. In DNA, the CDR3 is TGCAGCGTCCCAAGACAGGCGAGGGACACTGAAGCTTTCTTT.